This TCR beta chain was documented in a study of blood T cell repertoires in COVID-19. Repertoires were generated with immunoSEQ multiplex PCR, while TCRdb's copy carries only in-frame clones and drops some. This table has 380,000 or so clones, around 89% appearing once. This CDR3 comprises 13 residues. The germline V gene has CDR1 MNHEY and CDR2 SVGAGI. The V end lost 5 bases, the J end lost 3 bases, and 11 bases lay between the germline ends. Participant reports of clinical history set cohort assignment. The TCR was taken from a woman younger than 45 with acute COVID-19. The chain couples TRBV6-5 to TRBJ2-7; possible D gene TRBD1, 6 bases. Sequencing was performed on PBMCs or T cells enriched from blood (not recorded which). The CDR3 sequence: CASSRRGSYEQYF. The CDR3 DNA is TGTGCCAGCAGTCGCAGGGGCAGCTACGAGCAGTACTTC.